This T cell receptor (beta chain) was sequenced in a study of Ad26.COV2.S vaccination and SARS-CoV-2 variants. Study-level information: The COV1001 Ad26.COV2.S trial arm included the donor.

Study-level points and caveats: Similar non-spike TCR breadth was seen in vaccine and placebo recipients. There was reportedly substantial breadth in spike-specific CD8+ and CD4+ T cell responses after vaccination.

This clone is a singleton in its sample. Its specificity is unknown. Trimming pared 4 bases from V and 3 bases from J, leaving 9 bases between. The germline V gene has CDR1 SQVTM and CDR2 ANQGSEA. This CDR3 comprises 13 residues. Method: immunoSEQ multiplex PCR; TCRdb's copy keeps in-frame clones and lacks some. The sample contains about 350,000 clones, about 85% of which appear only once. Specified treatment: around 19 received Ad26.COV2.S at low or high dose, single or two shots; roughly five received placebo; per-sample allocation not given. Material that was analyzed had been drawn on day 63 after the first vaccine or placebo injection. Whoever gave the sample was an adult aged 18-55 years in Boston.

The clonotype was recovered from a person between 18 and 60 years old who received the Ad26.COV2.S COVID-19 vaccine or a placebo. Material: peripheral blood, obtained in a trial of Ad26.COV2.S vaccine versus placebo. V is TRBV29-1 and J is TRBJ2-2; D is possibly TRBD1 or TRBD2 (5 bases each). The CDR3 DNA sequence: TGCAGCGTTGGGAGAGGGGACACCGGGGAGCTGTTTTTT. It yields the protein CSVGRGDTGELFF.